The 11 T cell receptor beta chains presented below share a single source sample, sequenced in a study of T cell repertoires in ileal Crohn's disease. Only in-frame clones appear in the TCRdb table, and some are missing; sequencing was by immunoSEQ multiplex PCR. The repertoire holds about 3,600 clones, 72% seen once, with roughly an eighth in the top ten. The sequenced sample was ileal tissue. Source of these receptors: an adult with Crohn's disease.

This sequence joins TRBV5-4 and TRBJ1-1; D perhaps matches TRBD1 (6 bases). The germline gives CDR1 SGHNT, CDR2 YYREEE (reference sequence). The CDR3 consists of 14 residues. V was pared by 1 base and J by 5 bases, with 12 bases between. The DNA of the CDR3 is TGTGCCAGCAGCTTGCTTAACCAGGGGACTGAAGCTTTCTTT. Protein: CASSLLNQGTEAFF.

This clone occurred once. V gene TRBV29-1 combines with J gene TRBJ1-5; 8 bases agree with TRBD1. This CDR3 contains 13 residues. Germline lookup yields CDR1 SQVTM and CDR2 ANQGSEA. Germline trimming cut 4 bases from V and 7 bases from J; bases unmatched to any gene: 6. For the CDR3, the DNA is TGCAGCGTTGTGGACAGGGTAGGACAGCCCCAGCATTTT. It translates to CSVVDRVGQPQHF. Variable domain in full (rest from reference TRBV29-1 and TRBJ1-5): SAVISQKPSRDICQRGTSLTIQCQVDSQVTMMFWYRQQPGQSLTLIATANQGSEATYESGFVIDKFPISRPNLTFSTLTVSNMSPEDSSIYLCSVVDRVGQPQHFGDGTRLSIL.

This clone was seen more than once but under ten times. The chain recombines TRBV27 with TRBJ1-2, with D possibly TRBD1 on 5 matching bases. V was cut by 0 bases and J by 6 bases, with 14 bases left in between. The CDR3 covers 15 residues. Germline V gives CDR1 MNHEY, CDR2 SMNVEV (reference sequence). CDR3 DNA sequence: TGTGCCAGCAGTTTATCGATTCCAGGAGGGGATGGCTACACCTTC. It is translated as CASSLSIPGGDGYTF.

The V gene is TRBV18, the J gene TRBJ1-1; 11 bases map to TRBD1. The junction had 1 base not matched to a gene; V was cut back by 0 bases and J by 10 bases. The CDR3 has 13 amino acids. Per the germline V gene, CDR1 is KGHSH and CDR2 is LQKENI. CDR3 in amino acids: CASSPPGQGVAFF. In DNA form, the CDR3 reads TGTGCCAGCTCACCACCGGGACAGGGGGTAGCTTTCTTT.

This chain links TRBV5-1 with TRBJ2-1; D not certain. CDR1 is SGHRS, CDR2 YFSETQ, per germline. V was cut by 0 bases and J by 8 bases, with 12 bases left in between. This CDR3 is 14 amino acids long. The DNA for the CDR3 is TGCGCCAGCAGCTTGGCCTTTGAGATGTATGAGCAGTTCTTC. Translated: CASSLAFEMYEQFF.

V and J are TRBV9 and TRBJ1-6, with D tentatively TRBD1 (6 bases). The CDR3 covers 13 residues. Germline V CDR1 and CDR2: SGDLS, YYNGEE. Trimming shortened V by 0 bases and J by 10 bases, and 8 bases separated the two germline ends. The CDR3 region has the DNA TGTGCCAGCAGCGTAGAGGACAGCTCACCCCTCCACTTT. It is translated as CASSVEDSSPLHF.

The chain combines TRBV30 with TRBJ1-3, with D perhaps TRBD1 (6 bases). CDR3 length equals 14 residues. The germline gives CDR1 GTSNPN, CDR2 SVGIG (reference sequence). The V gene lost 3 bases and the J gene lost 4 bases, with 13 bases spanning the gap. The CDR3 is CAWSYRAWGNTIYF. CDR3 DNA sequence: TGTGCCTGGAGCTACAGGGCTTGGGGAAACACCATATATTTT.

For this clone: A junction end diverges from the germline sequence, so it may reflect a read error. This chain joins TRBV5-1 and TRBJ2-3; 11 nucleotides agree with TRBD2. CDR3 length: 15 residues. CDR1 is SGHRS, CDR2 YFSETQ, per germline. CDR3 bases: TGTGCCAGCAGCTTGGGACTAGCGGTCACAGATACGCAGTATTTT. Residues: CASSLGLAVTDTQYF.

The chain combines TRBV6-4 with TRBJ2-3, with 10 bases lining up with TRBD1. The germline CDR1 and CDR2 sequences are MRHNA and SNTAGT. The CDR3 runs 14 residues. The V gene end was trimmed by 2 bases and the J gene end by 4 bases; junction bases not matched to a gene: 0. CDR3: CASSDGQGADTQYF. As DNA, the CDR3 is TGTGCCAGCAGTGACGGACAGGGGGCAGATACGCAGTATTTT.

This chain connects TRBV2 to TRBJ2-5, with a tentative D call TRBD2 (6 bases). The length of the CDR3 is 14 residues. Germline assignment: CDR1 SNHLY and CDR2 FYNNEI. Trimming shortened V by 3 bases and J by 2 bases, and 10 bases separated the two germline ends. The CDR3 sequence: CASSDGGNQETQYF. Here the CDR3 DNA reads TGTGCCAGCAGTGATGGGGGGAATCAAGAGACCCAGTACTTC.

This clone was seen just once. The CDR3 DNA reads as TGCGCCAGCAGCCAAGATTTGGGACAGGGGGGTAACGAGCAGTACTTC. Amino acid sequence: CASSQDLGQGGNEQYF. The chain links TRBV4-3 to TRBJ2-5; 11 bases agree with TRBD1. With the DNA end fitting TRBJ2-7 better, the J assignment may be wrong. The germline V gene has CDR1 LGHNA and CDR2 YSLEER. The CDR3 totals 16 residues.